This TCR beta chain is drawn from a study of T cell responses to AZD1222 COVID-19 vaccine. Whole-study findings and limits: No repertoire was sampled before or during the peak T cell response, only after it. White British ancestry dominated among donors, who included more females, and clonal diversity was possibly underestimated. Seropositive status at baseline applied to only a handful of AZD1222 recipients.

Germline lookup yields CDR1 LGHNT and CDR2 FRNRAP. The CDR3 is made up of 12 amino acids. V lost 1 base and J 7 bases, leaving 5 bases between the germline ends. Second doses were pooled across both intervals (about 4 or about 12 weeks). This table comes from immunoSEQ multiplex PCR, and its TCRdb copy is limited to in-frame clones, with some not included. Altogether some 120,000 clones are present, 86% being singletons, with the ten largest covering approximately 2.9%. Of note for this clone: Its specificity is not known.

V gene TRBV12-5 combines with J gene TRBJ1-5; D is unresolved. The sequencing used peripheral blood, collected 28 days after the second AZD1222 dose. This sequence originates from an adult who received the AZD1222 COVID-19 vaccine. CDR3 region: CASGLDRQPQHF. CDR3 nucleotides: TGTGCTAGTGGTTTGGATCGGCAGCCCCAGCATTTT.